This T cell receptor beta chain originates from a study of T cell responses to AZD1222 COVID-19 vaccine. The protocol was immunoSEQ multiplex PCR, while the TCRdb copy is restricted to in-frame clones and leaves out a portion. The sample includes roughly 150,000 clones, approximately 90% seen only once; the top ten take roughly 7%. This clonotype was obtained from an adult who had recovered from COVID-19. The material sequenced was peripheral blood, taken after recovery from COVID-19.

The CDR3 coding sequence is TGTGCCACCAGCAGCGCCGGGGGCCTCTCCTACAATGAGCAGTTCTTC. This gives the protein CATSSAGGLSYNEQFF. The chain uses TRBV15 and TRBJ2-1; D may correspond to TRBD1 or TRBD2 (6 bases each). The CDR3 loop spans 16 amino acids. CDR1 LNHNV and CDR2 YYDKDF come from the germline V gene (reference sequence). V was shortened by 3 bases and J by 0 bases, with 12 bases between the two germline ends. The whole variable domain, remainder taken from reference TRBV15 and TRBJ2-1, is DAMVIQNPRYQVTQFGKPVTLSCSQTLNHNVMYWYQQKSSQAPKLLFHYYDKDFNNEADTPDNFQSRRPNTSFCFLDIRSPGLGDTAMYLCATSSAGGLSYNEQFFGPGTRLTVL.